Presented here are 16 T cell receptor beta chains from one specimen sequenced in a study of shared clonotypes between healthy human individuals. Profiled with immunoSEQ multiplex PCR; TCRdb holds only in-frame clones, not every one. This sample has over a million clones, with about 76% found just once. Sequencing input: memory CD4+ T cells sorted from blood. Regarding subset: CD45RA-negative fraction. Receptor source: a man aged 18 to 29 in good health.

Concerning this clone itself: Other DNA sequences within the sample encode an identical CDR3. The chain has TRBV5-6 and TRBJ1-1; D possibly corresponds to TRBD1 (6 bases). V dropped 0 bases and J dropped 1 base, with 7 bases sitting between them. CDR1 and CDR2 (germline): SGHDT, YYEEEE. The CDR3 sequence is 14 residues long. The CDR3, as DNA: TGTGCCAGCAGCTTGGGGGACAAGAACACTGAAGCTTTCTTT. Amino acid sequence: CASSLGDKNTEAFF.

J is TRBJ1-5 and V is TRBV5-6; D is unresolved. V lost 5 bases to trimming and J lost 1 base, with 16 bases between them. CDR1 and CDR2 (germline): SGHDT, YYEEEE. The CDR3 length is 16 residues. The CDR3 loop reads CASSKSGGKSNQPQHF. DNA of the CDR3: TGTGCCAGCAGTAAGTCGGGAGGAAAAAGCAATCAGCCCCAGCATTTT. The whole variable domain, remainder taken from reference TRBV5-6 and TRBJ1-5, is DAGVTQSPTHLIKTRGQQVTLRCSPKSGHDTVSWYQQALGQGPQFIFQYYEEEERQRGNFPDRFSGHQFPNYSSELNVNALLLGDSALYLCASSKSGGKSNQPQHFGDGTRLSIL.

The J gene is TRBJ2-3, the V gene TRBV30; 12 nucleotides line up with TRBD1. The germline V gene encodes CDR1 GTSNPN and CDR2 SVGIG (reference sequence). The trim removed 3 bases at V and 4 bases at J, leaving 5 bases unmatched. The CDR3 covers 15 residues. In nucleotides, the CDR3 is TGTGCCTGGAGCCGGGGACAGGGGGCTTCAGATACGCAGTATTTT. Translated: CAWSRGQGASDTQYF.

This clone has more than one count but fewer than ten. The chain recombines TRBV7-2 with TRBJ1-1, with 7 bases that match TRBD1. V dropped 1 base and J dropped 4; count of bases not matched to a gene: 6. The V gene's germline CDR1 is SGHTA and CDR2 FQGNSA. The CDR3 spans 15 residues. The CDR3 region has the DNA TGTGCCAGCAGCTTAGGCGACAGGGCGGGCACTGAAGCTTTCTTT. It yields the protein CASSLGDRAGTEAFF.

DNA of the CDR3: TGTGCCAGCAGCCGCGGGGCTAGCACCCGCTCTGGGGCCAACGTCCTGACTTTC. This gives the protein CASSRGASTRSGANVLTF. This chain uses TRBV14 with TRBJ2-6, with D perhaps TRBD2 (6 bases). The CDR3 consists of 18 residues. The germline V gene encodes CDR1 SGHDN and CDR2 FVKESK. The ends were cut back, 4 bases at V and 0 bases at J, with 16 bases in the middle.

This sequence joins TRBV6-6 and TRBJ1-2; D is unclear. CDR1 is MNHNY, CDR2 SVGAGI, per germline (reference sequence). The CDR3 loop spans 11 amino acids. Trimming cost V 6 bases and J 6 bases, with 8 bases left between them. The DNA of the CDR3 is TGTGCCAGCAGGTGGAAAGATGGCTACACCTTC. Translation gives CASRWKDGYTF.

For this clone: Other nucleotide sequences from this sample produce the same CDR3. This chain uses TRBV28 with TRBJ2-1, with no clear D. This CDR3 contains 12 residues. Germline loops: CDR1 MDHEN, CDR2 SYDVKM. The CDR3: CASKQVYNEQFF. For the CDR3, the DNA is TGTGCTTCCAAGCAGGTCTACAATGAGCAGTTCTTC.

The CDR3, as DNA: TGTGCCAGCAGTGAATGGGGGGGCTACACCTTC. Translating gives CASSEWGGYTF. The chain has TRBV25-1 and TRBJ1-2, with D perhaps TRBD1 (5 bases). The length of the CDR3 is 11 residues. Trimming took 1 base from V and 8 from J, leaving 5 bases between them. Germline CDR1 reads MGHDK; CDR2 reads SYGVNS.

The chain is built from TRBV30 and TRBJ1-5, with 10 bases lining up with TRBD1. Germline V CDR1 and CDR2: GTSNPN, SVGIG (reference sequence). Germline trimming cut 7 bases from V and 2 bases from J; bases unmatched to any gene: 8. The CDR3 has 15 residues. The DNA of the CDR3 is TGTGCCTCCCGGGACAGGGGAGAACGCAATCAGCCCCAGCATTTT. This gives the protein CASRDRGERNQPQHF. The variable domain in full, completed from reference TRBV30 and TRBJ1-5, reads SQTIHQWPATLVQPVGSPLSLECTVEGTSNPNLYWYRQAAGRGLQLLFYSVGIGQISSEVPQNLSASRPQDRQFILSSKKLLLSDSGFYLCASRDRGERNQPQHFGDGTRLSIL.

The V and J genes are TRBV19 and TRBJ2-3; D assignment may be TRBD1 or TRBD2 (5 bases each). V dropped 5 bases and J dropped 2 bases, with 11 bases sitting between them. CDR1 and CDR2 (germline): LNHDA, SQIVND (reference sequence). This CDR3 is built from 14 residues. CDR3 residues: CASSPGPNTDTQYF. CDR3 sequence (DNA): TGTGCCAGTAGTCCGGGACCGAACACAGATACGCAGTATTTT.

The gene calls are TRBV9 and TRBJ2-2, with 9 bases identical to TRBD1. V trimming: 1 base; J trimming: 4 bases; junction bases outside the gene matches: 5. The CDR3 spans 16 residues. From germline, CDR1 is SGDLS and CDR2 YYNGEE. The CDR3 DNA reads TGTGCCAGCAGCGTAAGCGGGACAGGGATCACCGGGGAGCTGTTTTTT. It specifies CASSVSGTGITGELFF.

The chain couples TRBV5-1 to TRBJ1-6; D is unresolved. Trimming took off 4 bases at V and 8 bases at J, with 16 bases between the two ends. The CDR3 totals 15 residues. Germline V gives CDR1 SGHRS, CDR2 YFSETQ. CDR3 sequence: CASSPRTSPDSPLHF. The CDR3 region has the DNA TGCGCCAGCAGCCCCCGGACTTCTCCGGATTCACCCCTCCACTTT.

This sequence joins TRBV6-1 and TRBJ1-1; D may be TRBD1 (6 bases). CDR3 length equals 15 residues. Looked up from germline, CDR1 is MNHNS and CDR2 is SASEGT. V was pared by 6 bases and J by 5 bases, with 19 bases between. The CDR3 nucleotides read TGTGCCAGCAGCCCGTCCCGGGGGCAGAGAACTGAAGCTTTCTTT. Translation gives CASSPSRGQRTEAFF.

This chain links TRBV2 with TRBJ1-4; D remains ambiguous. The CDR3 sequence is 12 residues long. CDR1 and CDR2 (germline): SNHLY, FYNNEI. The V end lost 6 bases, the J end lost 7 bases, and 9 bases lay between the germline ends. The CDR3 DNA follows: TGTGCCAGCAGCCGGAGTGGTGAAAAACTGTTTTTT. This codes for CASSRSGEKLFF.

The chain carries TRBV7-2 and TRBJ2-1; D is ambiguous. The CDR3 covers 16 residues. V was pared by 1 base and J by 5 bases, with 15 bases between. From germline, CDR1 is SGHTA and CDR2 FQGNSA. The DNA for the CDR3 is TGTGCCAGCAGCTTAGGTCTTTGGGGTAAAGACAATGAGCAGTTCTTC. This codes for CASSLGLWGKDNEQFF.

As DNA, the CDR3 is TGTGCCAGCAGCTTAGCCGGGACAGGAACCTACGAGCAGTACTTC. Protein: CASSLAGTGTYEQYF. The chain carries TRBV7-2 and TRBJ2-7; TRBD1 agrees at 8 bases. Germline V gene sequence: CDR1 SGHTA, CDR2 FQGNSA. The CDR3 is made up of 15 amino acids. After removal of 0 bases from V and 2 bases from J, the junction contained 3 bases not matched to a gene.